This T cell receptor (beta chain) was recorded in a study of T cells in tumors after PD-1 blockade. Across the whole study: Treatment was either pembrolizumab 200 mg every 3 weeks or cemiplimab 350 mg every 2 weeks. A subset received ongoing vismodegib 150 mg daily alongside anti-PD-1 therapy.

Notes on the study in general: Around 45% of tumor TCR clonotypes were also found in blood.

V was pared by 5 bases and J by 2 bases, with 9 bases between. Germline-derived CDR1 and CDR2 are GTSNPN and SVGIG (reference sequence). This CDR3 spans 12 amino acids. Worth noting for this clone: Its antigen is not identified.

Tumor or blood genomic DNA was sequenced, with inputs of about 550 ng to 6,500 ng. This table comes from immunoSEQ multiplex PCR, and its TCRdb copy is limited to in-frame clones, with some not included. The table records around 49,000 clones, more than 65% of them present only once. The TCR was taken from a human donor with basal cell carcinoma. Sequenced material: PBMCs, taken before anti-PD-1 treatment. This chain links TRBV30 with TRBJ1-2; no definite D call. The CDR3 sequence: CAWGRRNYGYTF. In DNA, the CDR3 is TGTGCCTGGGGGAGAAGAAACTATGGCTACACCTTC.